This entry lists 23 T cell receptor beta chains sequenced from one sample in a study of T-cell memory formation after mild COVID-19. TCRdb reprocessed the 5' RACE reads with MiXCR, giving one entry per CDR3 protein. The sample contains about 120,000 distinct CDR3 sequences, roughly 15% of which appear only once. The sequenced sample was PBMCs or a T cell subset sorted from them (not recorded which). These receptors originate from an adult woman who had mild COVID-19 (a few samples of this study predate the infection). Cell type and time point are not known.

The genes are TRBV29-1 and TRBJ2-5, with D perhaps matching TRBD1 (7 bases). V lost 5 bases to trimming and J lost 7 bases, with 20 bases between them. Germline-derived CDR1 and CDR2 are SQVTM and ANQGSEA. The CDR3 is 14 amino acids. The CDR3 coding sequence is TGCAGCGTTTGTGCAGGGGGGCCTGGGTGGACCCAGTACTTC. It codes for CSVCAGGPGWTQYF. The full variable domain, with the rest looked up from reference TRBV29-1 and TRBJ2-5, is SAVISQKPSRDICQRGTSLTIQCQVDSQVTMMFWYRQQPGQSLTLIATANQGSEATYESGFVIDKFPISRPNLTFSTLTVSNMSPEDSSIYLCSVCAGGPGWTQYFGPGTRLLVL.

This clonotype was detected only a few times. This chain connects TRBV7-6 to TRBJ2-7; D might be TRBD2 (5 bases). V was clipped by 5 bases and J by 0 bases, with 14 bases between them. The CDR3 has 15 residues. Germline CDR1 is SGHVS and CDR2 is FNYEAQ. The CDR3, as DNA: TGTGCCAGCAGCAAGGATACGGGATTCTCCTACGAGCAGTACTTC. Encoded protein: CASSKDTGFSYEQYF.

This chain connects TRBV5-1 to TRBJ2-2; TRBD2 matches 14 bases. Germline loops: CDR1 SGHRS, CDR2 YFSETQ. The trim removed 6 bases at V and 1 base at J, leaving 5 bases unmatched. CDR3 length: 17 residues. DNA for the CDR3: TGCGCCAGCACACCGGGACTAGCGGGGGAGAACACCGGGGAGCTGTTTTTT. It codes for CASTPGLAGENTGELFF. Variable domain in full (rest from reference TRBV5-1 and TRBJ2-2): KAGVTQTPRYLIKTRGQQVTLSCSPISGHRSVSWYQQTPGQGLQFLFEYFSETQRNKGNFPGRFSGRQFSNSRSEMNVSTLELGDSALYLCASTPGLAGENTGELFFGEGSRLTVL.

This clonotype was detected only a few times. V and J are TRBV9 and TRBJ1-4; 7 bases match TRBD1. This CDR3 is 16 amino acids long. CDR1 is SGDLS and CDR2 is YYNGEE in the germline V gene. The ends lost 4 bases at V and 3 bases at J; junction bases unmatched: 9. The CDR3 reads CASSLGRQGPNEKLFF. CDR3 coding DNA: TGTGCCAGCAGCTTGGGGAGACAGGGACCTAATGAAAAACTGTTTTTT. Full variable domain (remainder filled in from reference TRBV9 and TRBJ1-4): DSGVTQTPKHLITATGQRVTLRCSPRSGDLSVYWYQQSLDQGLQFLIQYYNGEERAKGNILERFSAQQFPDLHSELNLSSLELGDSALYFCASSLGRQGPNEKLFFGSGTQLSVL.

This clonotype has only one observation. J is TRBJ1-1 and V is TRBV28; a possible D gene is TRBD1 (5 bases). Trimming took off 5 bases at V and 3 bases at J, with 13 bases between the two ends. CDR1 is MDHEN and CDR2 is SYDVKM in the germline V gene. The CDR3 loop spans 14 amino acids. The CDR3 nucleotides are TGTGCCAGCAGTCCCTTCTCGGGGGACACTGAAGCTTTCTTT. This sequence encodes CASSPFSGDTEAFF.

V usage is TRBV4-3 and J usage is TRBJ2-1, with D tentatively TRBD2 (6 bases). Deletions cut 2 bases from V and 4 bases from J, with 15 bases between. The CDR3 extends over 16 amino acids. CDR1 LGHNA and CDR2 YSLEER come from the germline V gene. In DNA, the CDR3 is TGCGCCAGCAGCCAAAATCCATTTCTAGCGTACAATGAGCAGTTCTTC. Amino acids: CASSQNPFLAYNEQFF.

The chain recombines TRBV29-1 with TRBJ1-1; no clear D gene. V lost 6 bases, J lost 5 bases, and 13 bases lay in between. The CDR3 has 12 amino acids. Germline V gene sequence: CDR1 SQVTM, CDR2 ANQGSEA. CDR3 protein: CSVRKSGTEAFF. The CDR3 coding sequence is TGCAGCGTCCGGAAAAGCGGGACTGAAGCTTTCTTT.

This chain joins TRBV4-2 and TRBJ2-2; 11 bases are a match to TRBD2. This CDR3 has 17 amino acids. V was pared by 1 base and J by 6 bases, with 7 bases of the junction left unmatched. Germline CDR1 reads LGHNA; CDR2 reads YNFKEQ. This chain's CDR3 is CASSQGTLSGRAGELFF. The DNA for the CDR3 is TGTGCCAGCAGCCAAGGGACACTTAGCGGGAGGGCCGGGGAGCTGTTTTTT.

The DNA of the CDR3 is TGTGCCACCAGTGACACCACCTACGAGCAGTACTTC. It encodes CATSDTTYEQYF. This sequence joins TRBV24-1 and TRBJ2-7; no definite D call. V lost 4 bases, J lost 2 bases, and 5 bases lay in between. Per germline, CDR1 KGHDR and CDR2 SFDVKD. This CDR3 region has 12 residues.

V and J are TRBV4-1 and TRBJ1-2; no firm D call. Germline CDR1 MGHRA, CDR2 YSYEKL. Trimming shortened V by 4 bases and J by 2 bases, and 17 bases separated the two germline ends. The CDR3 contains 16 residues. CDR3 region: CASSPHDTSPNYGYTF. As DNA, the CDR3 is TGCGCCAGCAGCCCCCACGACACCTCACCCAACTATGGCTACACCTTC.

J is TRBJ2-3 and V is TRBV20-1; D is ambiguous. Germline V CDR1 and CDR2: DFQATT, SNEGSKA (reference sequence). V was cut by 6 bases and J by 5 bases, with 18 bases left in between. The length of the CDR3 is 14 residues. In DNA form, the CDR3 reads TGCAGTGCCCCAGACTGGGTGGTGGGAGATACGCAGTATTTT. It encodes CSAPDWVVGDTQYF.

The chain joins TRBV21-1 to TRBJ2-2; the table's D call, TRBD1, has no DNA check behind it. TRBV21-1 has pseudogene status. The length of the CDR3 is 20 residues. The CDR3: CASSKAPRGPKYLNTGELFF. The CDR3, as DNA: TGTGCCAGCAGCAAAGCCCCCCGGGGGCCCAAATACCTTAACACCGGGGAGCTGTTTTTT.

V gene TRBV6-5 combines with J gene TRBJ2-1, with a tentative D call TRBD1 (5 bases). The CDR3 length is 14 residues. Germline lookup yields CDR1 MNHEY and CDR2 SVGAGI. The V end lost 6 bases, the J end lost 2 bases, and 11 bases lay between the germline ends. The CDR3 spells CASSDRATYNEQFF. Written as DNA, the CDR3 is TGTGCCAGCAGCGACAGAGCAACCTACAATGAGCAGTTCTTC.

In its sample, this clonotype was seen a few times. The rearrangement joins TRBV3-1 to TRBJ2-3; 8 bases match TRBD2. Germline V gene sequence: CDR1 LGHDT, CDR2 YNNKEL (reference sequence). This CDR3 is built from 14 residues. The ends lost 4 bases at V and 1 base at J; junction bases unmatched: 1. CDR3 amino acids: CASSRSGGTDTQYF. DNA of the CDR3: TGTGCCAGCAGCCGTAGCGGGGGCACAGATACGCAGTATTTT.

This clonotype occurred a few times. V and J are TRBV6-5 and TRBJ2-1; TRBD2 matches 12 bases. The junction had 2 bases not matched to a gene; V was cut back by 3 bases and J by 5 bases. The CDR3 has 15 residues. The germline V gene encodes CDR1 MNHEY and CDR2 SVGAGI. The CDR3 protein is CASSYTSGRNNEQFF. CDR3 nucleotides: TGTGCCAGCAGTTATACTAGCGGGAGGAACAATGAGCAGTTCTTC.

A few counts support this clonotype. V gene TRBV5-1 combines with J gene TRBJ2-5, with 12 bases aligning to TRBD2. V was clipped by 4 bases and J by 0 bases; unmatched bases: 4. CDR1 and CDR2 (germline): SGHRS, YFSETQ. This CDR3 has 16 residues. The CDR3 protein is CASSNRLAGDQETQYF. CDR3 sequence (DNA): TGCGCCAGCAGCAATAGACTAGCGGGAGACCAAGAGACCCAGTACTTC.

The genes are TRBV12-3 or TRBV12-4 and TRBJ2-1, with D unresolved. This CDR3 is 13 amino acids long. V lost 6 bases, J lost 2 bases, and 8 bases lay in between. CDR3 sequence reads: CASSPRTYNEQFF. DNA of the CDR3: TGTGCCAGCAGCCCGAGAACCTACAATGAGCAGTTCTTC.

This clonotype was seen more than once but under ten times. The chain recombines TRBV7-6 with TRBJ2-6, with no clear D. Germline CDR1 and CDR2: SGHVS and FNYEAQ. The CDR3 is 15 residues long. The germline V and J ends were trimmed by 4 bases and 2 bases, with 9 bases remaining between them. The CDR3 sequence: CASSYGSTGANVLTF. Written as DNA, the CDR3 is TGTGCCAGCAGCTACGGGTCTACTGGGGCCAACGTCCTGACTTTC.

The CDR3 is CSASGLPGEKLFF. For the CDR3, the DNA is TGCAGTGCGAGCGGGCTCCCCGGGGAAAAACTGTTTTTT. This chain links TRBV20-1 with TRBJ1-4; D not resolved. The CDR3 contains 13 residues. Trimming cost V 6 bases and J 8 bases, with 16 bases left between them. Germline V gene sequence: CDR1 DFQATT, CDR2 SNEGSKA (reference sequence).

This clonotype was detected a few times. The chain couples TRBV12-3 or TRBV12-4 to TRBJ2-5, with D unclear. The CDR3 spans 14 residues. Trimming removed 6 bases at V and 2 bases at J, with 13 bases between. The CDR3 loop is CASSLLQLQETQYF. In DNA, the CDR3 is TGTGCCAGCAGCCTCCTGCAGTTACAAGAGACCCAGTACTTC.

This clonotype was seen a few times. The CDR3 loop reads CASSSGTGVIETQYF. The CDR3 DNA reads as TGTGCCAGCAGCTCCGGGACAGGGGTAATAGAGACCCAGTACTTC. This chain uses TRBV5-4 with TRBJ2-5; 10 positions match TRBD1. Germline values: CDR1 SGHNT, CDR2 YYREEE (reference sequence). The J segment lost 4 bases and the V segment lost 3 bases, leaving 6 bases of the junction unmatched. The CDR3 is 15 residues long.

This clonotype was detected only a few times. This rearrangement joins TRBV12-3 or TRBV12-4 to TRBJ2-4, with 12 bases identical to TRBD2. With 4 bases clipped from V and 15 bases from J, the junction kept 10 bases outside the gene matches. The CDR3 spans 14 residues. The CDR3 coding sequence is TGTGCCAGCAGTTCCCGGACTAGCGGGACCTCGGGGTACTTC. It specifies CASSSRTSGTSGYF.

The chain has TRBV5-1 and TRBJ1-2, with D perhaps matching TRBD1 (6 bases). V lost 2 bases to trimming and J lost 8 bases, with 16 bases between them. The CDR3 loop spans 14 amino acids. Germline lookup yields CDR1 SGHRS and CDR2 YFSETQ. CDR3 DNA sequence: TGCGCCAGCAGCTTTGATCCCCGGACAGAGGGCTACACCTTC. This encodes CASSFDPRTEGYTF.